A single sample is the source of the 14 T cell receptor beta chains below, sequenced in a study of blood T cells in healthy people across ages. The second PCR ran about 6 to 12 cycles with a sample-barcoded 5' primer and J-beta primers. TCRdb passed the 5' RACE reads through MiXCR, listing each CDR3 protein once. The sample comprises roughly 800,000 distinct CDR3 sequences, more than 45% of which are singletons, and 20% to 25% rests with the top ten. Sequencing used blood. Receptors were obtained from a man aged 30-40 years in good health.

The rearrangement uses TRBV7-9 and TRBJ2-1; 7 bases are shared with TRBD1. V lost 6 bases and J lost 10; bases outside the gene matches: 15. Per germline, CDR1 SEHNR and CDR2 FQNEAQ (reference sequence). This CDR3 spans 15 amino acids. The CDR3 loop reads CASSAGTAAHREQFF. The CDR3 DNA follows: TGTGCCAGCAGTGCCGGGACAGCAGCCCACAGGGAGCAGTTCTTC.

This chain joins TRBV20-1 and TRBJ1-2; 7 bases agree with TRBD1. Germline-derived CDR1 and CDR2 are DFQATT and SNEGSKA (reference sequence). The trim removed 2 bases at V and 6 bases at J, leaving 3 bases unmatched. CDR3 length: 12 amino acids. The CDR3 loop is CSARQGENGYTF. The CDR3 DNA follows: TGCAGTGCTAGACAGGGGGAAAATGGCTACACCTTC.

This clonotype showed up just a few times. The V and J genes are TRBV20-1 and TRBJ2-5; 9 positions agree with TRBD2. CDR3 length equals 11 residues. Trimming at V came to 8 bases and at J to 5 bases, leaving 3 bases not matched to a gene. Germline V gene sequence: CDR1 DFQATT, CDR2 SNEGSKA (reference sequence). CDR3 in DNA: TGCAGTACAGGACTAGCGGAGACCCAGTACTTC. It is translated as CSTGLAETQYF.

This sequence joins TRBV4-3 and TRBJ1-2, with D uncertain. Germline V lookup: CDR1 LGHNA, CDR2 YSLEER. V dropped 7 bases and J dropped 8 bases, with 20 bases sitting between them. The CDR3 length is 14 residues. CDR3 region: CASTNPGRREGYTF. The CDR3 nucleotides are TGCGCCAGCACCAACCCGGGCAGGCGGGAGGGCTACACCTTC.

This clonotype was seen just once. The CDR3 DNA reads TGTGCCACCAGTGATTTGGAGTCAGGCGATGCTAACTATGGCTACACCTTC. Amino acids: CATSDLESGDANYGYTF. V usage is TRBV24-1 and J usage is TRBJ1-2; D not resolved. V was cut by 0 bases and J by 0 bases, with 13 bases left in between. There are 17 residues in the CDR3. The germline V gene has CDR1 KGHDR and CDR2 SFDVKD.

Details on this clonotype: The germline gene is not matched at one end of the junction; a read error may be the cause. The rearrangement links TRBV15 to TRBJ2-7; D gene unclear. Germline CDR1 and CDR2: LNHNV and YYDKDF (reference sequence). This CDR3 contains 13 residues. CDR3 loop: CTTSQISSYEQYF. CDR3 DNA sequence: TGTACCACCAGCCAGATTAGCTCCTACGAGCAGTACTTC.

This chain joins TRBV6-5 and TRBJ2-5; D not certain. V gave up 5 bases and J gave up 4 bases, with 11 bases separating them. Germline V gene lookup returns CDR1 MNHEY and CDR2 SVGAGI. This CDR3 region has 13 residues. CDR3: CASSDIGVETQYF. The CDR3 bases are TGTGCCAGCAGTGATATTGGGGTAGAGACCCAGTACTTC.

V and J are TRBV7-2 and TRBJ1-2, with 7 bases lining up with TRBD1. Germline trimming cut 5 bases from V and 8 bases from J; bases unmatched to any gene: 11. Germline V gene sequence: CDR1 SGHTA, CDR2 FQGNSA. The CDR3 spans 14 residues. CDR3 residues: CASSTKTGSVGYTF. For the CDR3, the DNA is TGTGCCAGCAGCACTAAGACAGGGTCGGTCGGCTACACCTTC.

This chain links TRBV9 with TRBJ2-7; 7 nucleotides match TRBD2. The germline gives CDR1 SGDLS, CDR2 YYNGEE. There are 13 residues in the CDR3. V lost 3 bases to trimming and J lost 7 bases; unmatched junction nucleotides: 7. Here the CDR3 reads CASSGLAMNEQYF. The CDR3 nucleotides are TGTGCCAGCAGCGGACTAGCTATGAATGAGCAGTACTTC.

V is TRBV7-2 and J is TRBJ2-1; 7 bases align to TRBD2. With V trimmed by 3 bases and J by 0 bases, 2 bases remained unmatched. The CDR3 spans 15 residues. The germline CDR1 and CDR2 sequences are SGHTA and FQGNSA. The CDR3 bases are TGTGCCAGCAGCTTTAGCGGGCTCTCCTACAATGAGCAGTTCTTC. Translating gives CASSFSGLSYNEQFF.

The CDR3 reads CASSGLDGELFF. The CDR3 coding sequence is TGTGCCAGCAGCGGTTTGGACGGGGAGCTGTTTTTT. The V call is TRBV9, the J call TRBJ2-2; D is ambiguous. CDR1 is SGDLS and CDR2 is YYNGEE in the germline V gene. Trimming took off 3 bases at V and 7 bases at J, with 7 bases between the two ends. The CDR3 covers 12 residues.

Written as DNA, the CDR3 is TGTGCCAGCAGTTACGAGAGCGGGAGGGCCGTGTCAGATACGCAGTATTTT. Amino acids: CASSYESGRAVSDTQYF. The rearrangement uses TRBV6-2 or TRBV6-3 and TRBJ2-3, with 10 positions matching TRBD2. The germline V gene has CDR1 MNHEY and CDR2 SVGEGT. CDR3 length equals 17 residues. The V gene end was trimmed by 2 bases and the J gene end by 4 bases; junction bases not matched to a gene: 9.

V usage is TRBV7-6 and J usage is TRBJ2-7; D unclear. The assigned J gene may be wrong: the sequence end matches TRBJ2-5 better. The length of the CDR3 is 12 residues. Germline V gene sequence: CDR1 SGHVS, CDR2 FNYEAQ. The CDR3 DNA sequence: TGTGCCAGCAGCAAGGTTGGGGAGACCCAGTACTTC. Amino acids: CASSKVGETQYF.

The chain combines TRBV29-1 with TRBJ2-3, with D unclear. Between the trimmed V and J ends, which lost 3 bases and 7 bases, there was a span of 5 bases. The germline V gene encodes CDR1 SQVTM and CDR2 ANQGSEA. The CDR3 spans 10 residues. CDR3 region: CSVDVNTQYF. In DNA, the CDR3 is TGCAGCGTTGACGTCAATACGCAGTATTTT.